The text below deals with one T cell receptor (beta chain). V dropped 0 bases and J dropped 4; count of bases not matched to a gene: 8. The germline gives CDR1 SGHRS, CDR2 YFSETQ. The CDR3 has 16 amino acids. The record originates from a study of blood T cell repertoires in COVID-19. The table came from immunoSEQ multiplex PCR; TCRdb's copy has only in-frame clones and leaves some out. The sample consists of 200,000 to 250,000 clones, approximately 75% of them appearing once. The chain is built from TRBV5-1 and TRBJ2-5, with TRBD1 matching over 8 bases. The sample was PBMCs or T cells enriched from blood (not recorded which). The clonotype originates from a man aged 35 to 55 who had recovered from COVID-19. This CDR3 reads CASSLGSTGGGETQYF. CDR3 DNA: TGCGCCAGCAGCTTGGGCTCCACAGGGGGAGGAGAGACCCAGTACTTC.